Included here is one T cell receptor (beta chain) sequence, with context. No cognate antigen has been identified for it. Per-base qualities were not stored, and no clone one base away is much larger. Taken with the paper, the label for time point translates to: cycle 2 day 1 (C2D1) of nivolumab. Relapse after autologous stem cell transplantation had occurred in all trial patients, and cohorts A, B and C were distinguished by prior brentuximab vedotin exposure. The trial cohort was composed of around 60 patients with relapsed/refractory classical Hodgkin lymphoma, for whom complete response, partial response or progressive disease was recorded as best overall response. In the multi-cohort phase II CheckMate 205 trial, trial patients received single-agent nivolumab. An independent review committee assessed best overall response using the 2007 International Working Group response criteria. Trial PBMCs were collected just before the start of nivolumab (C1D1) and during therapy at cycle 2 day 1 and cycle 4 day 1. Peripheral blood was collected in 8 mL Vacutainer Cell Preparation Tubes, from which PBMCs were isolated by centrifugation and then cryopreserved.

The data belong to a study of PD-1 blockade in classical Hodgkin lymphoma (dated by TCRdb to about 2020). For the wider study: Nivolumab dosing was 3 mg/kg intravenously every 2 weeks, continuing until either disease progression or unacceptable toxicity. A peripheral blood immune signature of response to PD-1 blockade in classical Hodgkin lymphoma was defined using TCR beta sequencing and CyTOF.

The Qiagen DNeasy kit was used to extract genomic DNA both from unsorted PBMCs and from the negatively selected CD4+ and CD8+ fractions. Using primers that anneal to V and J segments, immunoSEQ multiplex PCR amplified the TCR beta CDR3 regions. A synthetic immune receptor repertoire was used to minimize amplification bias, and remaining bias was computationally removed after sequencing. Per the original workflow: Repertoire diversity was quantified as the Shannon entropy index using custom Python scripts. Unsorted, CD4+ and CD8+ repertoires were analyzed separately, except for combined analyses in which CD4+ and CD8+ sequences were merged in silico. Clonal expansion was defined as at least a 2-fold frequency increase after treatment relative to C1D1, with a pseudocount of 0.5 for undetected baseline clones. Clones with 0 or 1 copy at C1D1 were defined as singleton clones, while clones with 2 or more copies were defined as non-singleton clones. By matching protein sequences in sorted samples from the same patient, clones expanded in unsorted samples were annotated as CD4+, CD8+ or unknown. Diversity changes from C1D1 to C4D1 were tested in paired samples using Wilcoxon tests. TCRdb provides this immuneACCESS table in a form limited to in-frame rearrangements. Some clones are lacking; in checked studies, under half of them reflect an unresolved V gene, and why the rest are absent is not known. That table is the source of V, J and clone size, and D and trimming were worked out from the DNA. Here the sample has 50,000 or so clones; just under 75% occur a single time. The ten largest make up over 13% of the sample.

The study at large found these results: Baseline TCR diversity was reported to be lower in newly diagnosed patients than in healthy donors, and even lower in relapsed/refractory patients. Trial patients achieving complete response had baseline diversity similar to newly diagnosed patients, whereas partial responders and progressors had significantly lower diversity. Lower diversity was seen in patients whose nivolumab began less than 1 year after ASCT, and these patients were left out of later analyses so that immune reconstitution would not confound the results. The study was restricted to a single clinical trial cohort, and the causes of repertoire differences, possibly disease activity or prior therapy, were left undefined. CD4+ but not CD8+ TCR diversity rose significantly by C4D1 (p=0.0027 vs p=0.16), most apparent in complete responders (p=0.02).

Sequenced material: peripheral blood mononuclear cells (PBMCs), taken before the second cycle of nivolumab. This sequence was found in a human donor with classical Hodgkin lymphoma.

The CDR3: CSVASQGAYEQYF. Read as DNA, the sequence is TGCAGCGTTGCGTCACAGGGGGCCTACGAGCAGTACTTC. The rearrangement joined TRBV29-1 to TRBJ2-7; TRBD1 agrees with 8 junctional bases. V loses 4 bases at its end and J loses 2 bases; junction bases beyond the gene matches: 4. The cysteine opens and the phenylalanine closes a CDR3 of 13 amino acids. The sequence is cut down to CDR3 DNA, 39 bases in frame from base 1. The CDR1 and CDR2 encoded by the germline V gene are SQVTM and ANQGSEA.